This entry lists 15 T cell receptor beta chains sequenced from one sample in a study of diagnostic markers for celiac disease. One entry per CDR3 protein, without DNA, is what TCRdb gives after re-calling the reads. The listing records approximately 1,600 distinct CDR3 sequences. Sequencing input: either unsorted cells or a sorted T cell fraction (not recorded which). The receptors originated from a human donor.

Its frequency marks this clonotype as medium-sized. V is TRBV28 and J is TRBJ1-2; TCRdb indicates TRBD1, and absent DNA this call remains unverified. Germline CDR1 is MDHEN and CDR2 is SYDVKM. The CDR3 is 15 amino acids. CDR3 amino acids: CASSRYEQGFDGYTF.

By frequency, this clonotype is medium-sized (0.01 to 0.1%). The V and J genes are TRBV20-1 and TRBJ2-7. This CDR3 has 14 residues. Germline CDR1 is DFQATT and CDR2 is SNEGSKA (reference sequence). CDR3 loop: CSARDRRLSYEQYF.

This clonotype is classed as medium-sized by frequency. The chain has TRBV5-1 and TRBJ2-5. CDR1 is SGHRS and CDR2 is YFSETQ in the germline V gene. The CDR3 length is 12 residues. The CDR3 reads CASSFPEETQYF.

The chain has TRBV24-1 and TRBJ2-5; lacking DNA, the TRBD2 call made by TCRdb goes unchecked. The CDR3 is 15 amino acids. The germline V gene has CDR1 KGHDR and CDR2 SFDVKD. CDR3 sequence: CATSDFRFSEETQYF.

According to its frequency, this clonotype is medium-sized. J is TRBJ1-2 and V is TRBV28; the TRBD1 assignment by TCRdb is unverifiable without DNA. The CDR3 has 17 amino acids. Germline values: CDR1 MDHEN, CDR2 SYDVKM. CDR3 amino acids: CASSSGTGGASYYGYTF.

This clonotype is medium-sized by frequency. This rearrangement joins TRBV15 to TRBJ2-1; checking the TCRdb D call of TRBD2 is not possible without DNA. This CDR3 has 19 amino acids. The germline V gene has CDR1 LNHNV and CDR2 YYDKDF (reference sequence). This CDR3 is CATSRSRKRGQGTYNEQFF. Full variable domain (rest looked up from reference TRBV15 and TRBJ2-1): DAMVIQNPRYQVTQFGKPVTLSCSQTLNHNVMYWYQQKSSQAPKLLFHYYDKDFNNEADTPDNFQSRRPNTSFCFLDIRSPGLGDTAMYLCATSRSRKRGQGTYNEQFFGPGTRLTVL.

The V gene is TRBV23-1, the J gene TRBJ2-3; the D call of TRBD1 rests on TCRdb alone, since no DNA is present to check it. TRBV23-1 is flagged as an ORF with uncertain function. The CDR3 has 18 amino acids. CDR3 protein: CASSPWTGGLASTDTQYF.

This chain links TRBV5-6 with TRBJ2-1; the TRBD1 assignment by TCRdb is unverifiable without DNA. The CDR3 extends over 14 amino acids. Germline V gene sequence: CDR1 SGHDT, CDR2 YYEEEE. CDR3: CASSLQGATNEQFF.

This clonotype counts as medium-sized by frequency. The chain is built from TRBV4-2 and TRBJ2-5; TCRdb calls TRBD2, which cannot be checked without DNA. Germline loops: CDR1 LGHNA, CDR2 YNFKEQ. The CDR3 runs 16 residues. The CDR3 sequence: CASSQTSGSKQETQYF.

By frequency, this clonotype registers medium-sized. The chain carries TRBV7-9 and TRBJ2-3; TCRdb designates TRBD2, a call that cannot be tested without DNA. The CDR3 is 21 amino acids. The germline gives CDR1 SEHNR, CDR2 FQNEAQ (reference sequence). Here the CDR3 reads CASSLDLTLAGGRVSTDTQYF.

According to its frequency, this clonotype is large (0.1 to 1%). The rearrangement links TRBV7-6 to TRBJ1-1. Looked up from germline, CDR1 is SGHVS and CDR2 is FNYEAQ. This CDR3 has 15 residues. The CDR3 sequence: CASSLAGAMNTEAFF.

The chain couples TRBV12-3 or TRBV12-4 to TRBJ2-5. This CDR3 contains 14 residues. The chain's CDR3 is CASGISGVQETQYF.

This clonotype is large by frequency. The V and J genes are TRBV11-3 and TRBJ2-1; the D call of TRBD1 rests on TCRdb alone, since no DNA is present to check it. The CDR3 totals 13 residues. In germline, CDR1 is SGHNT, CDR2 YENEEA. The chain's CDR3 is CASSLGGGEEQFF.

V gene TRBV7-2 combines with J gene TRBJ2-3; TCRdb outputs TRBD1, but without DNA this stays unchecked. Germline V gene lookup returns CDR1 SGHTA and CDR2 FQGNSA. The CDR3 sequence is 14 residues long. CDR3 in amino acids: CASSLLRGPDTQYF. The whole variable domain, remainder taken from reference TRBV7-2 and TRBJ2-3, is GAGVSQSPSNKVTEKGKDVELRCDPISGHTALYWYRQSLGQGLEFLIYFQGNSAPDKSGLPSDRFSAERTGGSVSTLTIQRTQQEDSAVYLCASSLLRGPDTQYFGPGTRLTVL.

V is TRBV4-2 and J is TRBJ2-2; the TRBD2 assignment by TCRdb is unverifiable without DNA. Germline assignment: CDR1 LGHNA and CDR2 YNFKEQ. The CDR3 has 19 amino acids. The CDR3 sequence is CASSQGEASGALNTGELFF.